This record covers a single TCR beta chain. CDR1 is SGHTA, CDR2 FQGTGA, per germline. This CDR3 region has 15 residues. V lost 2 bases and J 3 bases, leaving 12 bases between the germline ends. The data originate from a study of CD8 T cells in Susac syndrome. When the RNA was reverse transcribed, random hexamers were used with an input of about 0.45 to 1 ug. TCRdb re-analysed the immunoSEQ multiplex PCR reads in MiXCR, keeping a single row per CDR3 protein. The sample has some 180,000 distinct CDR3 sequences, about 94% seen once. The sequencing input was CD4+ T cells from PBMCs. The chain recombines TRBV7-3 with TRBJ2-3; possibly TRBD1 for D (6 bases). This TCR came from a human donor with Susac syndrome. The CDR3 loop reads CASSLGGQGTDTQYF. The CDR3 DNA follows: TGTGCCAGCAGCTTAGGGGGCCAGGGGACAGATACGCAGTATTTT.